This entry describes one TCR beta chain. Those enrolled in Seattle joined during active infection and were followed longitudinally afterward. The data were obtained in a study of blood T cell repertoires in COVID-19. Study overall: Italy, Spain and the United States were the sources of the convalescent and acute COVID-19 samples.

The table came from immunoSEQ multiplex PCR; TCRdb's copy has only in-frame clones and leaves some out. Of about 170,000 clones listed, approximately 79% are singletons. The sample taken for sequencing was peripheral blood. The receptor was derived from a middle-aged woman with COVID-19, enrolled during active disease.

The CDR3 region has the DNA TGTGCCAGTAGTATCACGGGACTAGCGGGACTAAATGAGCAGTTCTTC. Translation gives CASSITGLAGLNEQFF. The chain carries TRBV19 and TRBJ2-1, with 13 bases lining up with TRBD2. Trimming at V came to 3 bases and at J to 7 bases, leaving 6 bases not matched to a gene. Germline lookup yields CDR1 LNHDA and CDR2 SQIVND (reference sequence). The CDR3 has 16 amino acids.